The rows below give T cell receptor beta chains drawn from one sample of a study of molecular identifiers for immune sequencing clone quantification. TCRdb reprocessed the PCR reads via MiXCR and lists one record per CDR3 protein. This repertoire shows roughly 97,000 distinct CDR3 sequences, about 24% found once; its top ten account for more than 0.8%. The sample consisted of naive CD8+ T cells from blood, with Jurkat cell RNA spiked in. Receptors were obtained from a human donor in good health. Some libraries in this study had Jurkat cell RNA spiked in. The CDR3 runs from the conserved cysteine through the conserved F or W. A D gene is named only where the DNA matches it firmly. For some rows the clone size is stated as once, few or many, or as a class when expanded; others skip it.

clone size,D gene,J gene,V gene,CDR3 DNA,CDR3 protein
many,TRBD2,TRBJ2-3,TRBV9,TGTGCCAGCAGCGTAGAAGAAGCGGGAGGCCCAAGCACAGATACGCAGTATTTT,CASSVEEAGGPSTDTQYF
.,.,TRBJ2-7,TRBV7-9,TGTGCCAGCGGCTTAGGCGCGGGACAGAGGTCCTACGAGCAGTACTTC,CASGLGAGQRSYEQYF
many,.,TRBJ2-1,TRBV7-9,TGTGCCAGCAGTAGGGGGGTAGAACAGTTCTTC,CASSRGVEQFF
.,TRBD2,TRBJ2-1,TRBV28,TGTGCCAGCAGCCCCCCAGCGGGAGTTGAGCAGTTCTTC,CASSPPAGVEQFF
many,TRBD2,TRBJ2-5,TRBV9,TGTGCCAGCAGCGGAGGACTAGCGGGGGACGGAGAGACCCAGTACTTC,CASSGGLAGDGETQYF
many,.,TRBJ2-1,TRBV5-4,TGTGCCAGCAGCTTGCCGGGGTACAATGAGCAGTTCTTC,CASSLPGYNEQFF
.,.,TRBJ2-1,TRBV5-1,TGCGCCAGCAGCTTGGAGGGGGTTTCCTACAATGAGCAGTTCTTC,CASSLEGVSYNEQFF
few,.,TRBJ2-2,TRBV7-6,TGTGCCAGCAGCGCAACCCCAGGGTACGGGGGCACCGGGGAGCTGTTTTTT,CASSATPGYGGTGELFF
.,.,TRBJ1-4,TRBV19,TGTGCCAGTAGTATCTACGGGGGCAGTGGTGAAAAACTGTTTTTT,CASSIYGGSGEKLFF
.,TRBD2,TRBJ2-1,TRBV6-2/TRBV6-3,TGTGCCAGTAGCGGGAGTTACAATGAGGAGTTCTTC,CASSGSYNEEFF
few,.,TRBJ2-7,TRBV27,TGTGCCAGCAGTTTATTGGGGTCGATTGGGTACGAGCAGTACTTC,CASSLLGSIGYEQYF
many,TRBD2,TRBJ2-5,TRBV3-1,TGTGCCAGCAGCCCGTTAGGCGGCGGGAGTTCAGAGACCCAGTACTTC,CASSPLGGGSSETQYF
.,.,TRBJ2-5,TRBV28,TGTGCCGGCAGTCTCGGGGGCCAAGAGACCCAGTACTTC,CAGSLGGQETQYF
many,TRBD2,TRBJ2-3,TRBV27,TGTGCCAGCAGTTCGGGACTAGCTGTCATATCGGGCACAGATACGCAGTATTTT,CASSSGLAVISGTDTQYF
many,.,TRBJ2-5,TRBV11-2,TGTGCCAGCAGCTCGTACCAAGAGACCCAGTACTTC,CASSSYQETQYF
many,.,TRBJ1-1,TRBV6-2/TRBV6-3,TGTGCCAGCAGCAACAGTTTGAACACTGAAGCTTTCTTT,CASSNSLNTEAFF
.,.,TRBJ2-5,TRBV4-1,TGCGCCAGCAGCCAAGACGTCAGTTGGATCCAAGAGACCCAGTACTTC,CASSQDVSWIQETQYF
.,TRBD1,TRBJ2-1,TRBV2,TGTGCCAGCAGTGAATACAGGGGACAATACAATGAGCAGTTCTTC,CASSEYRGQYNEQFF
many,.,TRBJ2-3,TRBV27,TGTGCCAGCAGTTTATCGATCGGAGACACTTGGGATACGCAGTATTTT,CASSLSIGDTWDTQYF
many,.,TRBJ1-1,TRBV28,TGTGCCAGCAGTTTAAGGGGCTTCGTGAACACTGAAGCTTTCTTT,CASSLRGFVNTEAFF
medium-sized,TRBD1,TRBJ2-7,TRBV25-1,TGTGCCAGCAGTCCCGGGACAGGCTACGAGCAGTACTTC,CASSPGTGYEQYF
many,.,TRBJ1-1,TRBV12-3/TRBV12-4,TGTGCCAGCAGCTTAGCCAACACTGAAGCTTTCTTT,CASSLANTEAFF
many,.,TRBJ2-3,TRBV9,TGTGCCAGCAGCGACGGGACTTTACCCACAGATACGCAGTATTTT,CASSDGTLPTDTQYF
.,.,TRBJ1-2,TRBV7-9,TGTGCCAGCAGCTTCGACACGAACTATGGCTACACCTTC,CASSFDTNYGYTF
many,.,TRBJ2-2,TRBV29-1,TGCAGCGTTGAGGGGCGGGCGAGAGGGACCGGGGAGCTGTTTTTT,CSVEGRARGTGELFF
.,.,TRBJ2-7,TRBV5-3,TGTGCCAGCAGCTTGGGGGACACCTCCTACGAGCAGTACTTC,CASSLGDTSYEQYF
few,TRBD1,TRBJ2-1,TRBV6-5,TGTGCCAGCAGGCGACAGGGGCTAAATGAGCAGTTCTTC,CASRRQGLNEQFF
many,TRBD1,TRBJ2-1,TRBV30,TGTGCCTGGGGGACAGCCAATGAGCAGTTCTTC,CAWGTANEQFF